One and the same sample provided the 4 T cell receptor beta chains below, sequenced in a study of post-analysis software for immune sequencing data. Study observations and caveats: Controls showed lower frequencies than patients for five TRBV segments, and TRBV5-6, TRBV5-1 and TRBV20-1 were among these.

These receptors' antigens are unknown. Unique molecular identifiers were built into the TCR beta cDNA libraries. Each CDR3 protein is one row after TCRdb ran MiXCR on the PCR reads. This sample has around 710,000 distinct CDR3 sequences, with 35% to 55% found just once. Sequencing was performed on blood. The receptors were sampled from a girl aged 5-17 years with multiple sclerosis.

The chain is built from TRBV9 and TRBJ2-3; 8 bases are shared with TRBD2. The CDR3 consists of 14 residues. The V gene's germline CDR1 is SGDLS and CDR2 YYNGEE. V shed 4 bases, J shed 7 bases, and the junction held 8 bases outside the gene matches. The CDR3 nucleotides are TGTGCCAGCAGCTTAAGAGCGGGAGACAATACGCAGTATTTT. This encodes CASSLRAGDNTQYF. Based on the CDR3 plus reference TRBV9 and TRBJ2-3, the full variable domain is DSGVTQTPKHLITATGQRVTLRCSPRSGDLSVYWYQQSLDQGLQFLIQYYNGEERAKGNILERFSAQQFPDLHSELNLSSLELGDSALYFCASSLRAGDNTQYFGPGTRLTVL.

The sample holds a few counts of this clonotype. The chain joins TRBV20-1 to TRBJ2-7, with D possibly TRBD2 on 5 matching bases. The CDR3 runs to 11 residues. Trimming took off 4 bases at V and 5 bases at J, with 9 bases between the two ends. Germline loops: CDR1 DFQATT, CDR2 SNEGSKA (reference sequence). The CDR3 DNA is TGCAGTGCTACACTAGGCCACGAGCAGTACTTC. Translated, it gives CSATLGHEQYF.

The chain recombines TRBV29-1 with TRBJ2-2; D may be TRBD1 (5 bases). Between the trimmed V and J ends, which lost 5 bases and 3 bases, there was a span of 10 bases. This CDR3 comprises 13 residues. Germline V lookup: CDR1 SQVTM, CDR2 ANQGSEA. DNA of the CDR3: TGCAGCGTTTCTACAGGAGACACCGGGGAGCTGTTTTTT. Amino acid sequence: CSVSTGDTGELFF.

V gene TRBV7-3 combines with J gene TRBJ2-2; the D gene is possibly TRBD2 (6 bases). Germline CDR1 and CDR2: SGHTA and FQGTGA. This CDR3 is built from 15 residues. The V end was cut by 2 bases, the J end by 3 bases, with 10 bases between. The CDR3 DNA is TGTGCCAGCAGCTTATACGCGGGATACACCGGGGAGCTGTTTTTT. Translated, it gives CASSLYAGYTGELFF.